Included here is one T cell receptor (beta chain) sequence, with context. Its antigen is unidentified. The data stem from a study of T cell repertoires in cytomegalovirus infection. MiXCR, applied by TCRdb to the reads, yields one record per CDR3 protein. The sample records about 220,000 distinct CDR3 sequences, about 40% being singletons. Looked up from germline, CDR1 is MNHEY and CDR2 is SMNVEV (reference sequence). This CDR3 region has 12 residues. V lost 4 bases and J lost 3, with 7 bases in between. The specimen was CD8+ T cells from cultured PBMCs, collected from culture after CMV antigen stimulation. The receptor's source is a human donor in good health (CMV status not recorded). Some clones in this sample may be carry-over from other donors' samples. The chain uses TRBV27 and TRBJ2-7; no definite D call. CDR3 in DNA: TGTGCCAGCAGTTCCCACGGCTACGAGCAGTACTTC. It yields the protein CASSSHGYEQYF.